This T cell receptor (beta chain) was captured in a study of blood T cell repertoires in COVID-19. Looking at the study overall: COVID-19 samples collected from the United States, Italy and Spain covered acute and convalescent phases. From T cells, B-cell-depleted T cells, or PBMCs came the material, which was cDNA or gDNA.

Under the authors' procedure: Using reference gene primer amplification, nucleated cell counts were estimated. Profiled with immunoSEQ multiplex PCR; TCRdb holds only in-frame clones, not every one. The V and J calls and the clone size are those of that table, but D and trimming were determined from the DNA. The profile shows 150,000 to 200,000 clones, more than 85% of them singletons. Notes on this clone: Different DNA sequences within this sample yield the same CDR3.

The CDR3 length is 14 residues. V lost 0 bases and J lost 2, with 7 bases in between. Germline-derived CDR1 and CDR2 are SGHVS and FQNEAQ. V usage is TRBV7-8 and J usage is TRBJ2-5; unclear D gene. The sequence was obtained from a man between 18 and 35 years old with acute or convalescent COVID-19. Sequencing was carried out using peripheral blood. The CDR3 reads CASSLAPRQETQYF. The DNA for the CDR3 is TGTGCCAGCAGCTTAGCTCCCAGACAAGAGACCCAGTACTTC. The full variable domain, rest sourced from reference TRBV7-8 and TRBJ2-5, is GAGVSQSPRYKVAKRGQDVALRCDPISGHVSLFWYQQALGQGPEFLTYFQNEAQLDKSGLPSDRFFAERPEGSVSTLKIQRTQQEDSAVYLCASSLAPRQETQYFGPGTRLLVL.